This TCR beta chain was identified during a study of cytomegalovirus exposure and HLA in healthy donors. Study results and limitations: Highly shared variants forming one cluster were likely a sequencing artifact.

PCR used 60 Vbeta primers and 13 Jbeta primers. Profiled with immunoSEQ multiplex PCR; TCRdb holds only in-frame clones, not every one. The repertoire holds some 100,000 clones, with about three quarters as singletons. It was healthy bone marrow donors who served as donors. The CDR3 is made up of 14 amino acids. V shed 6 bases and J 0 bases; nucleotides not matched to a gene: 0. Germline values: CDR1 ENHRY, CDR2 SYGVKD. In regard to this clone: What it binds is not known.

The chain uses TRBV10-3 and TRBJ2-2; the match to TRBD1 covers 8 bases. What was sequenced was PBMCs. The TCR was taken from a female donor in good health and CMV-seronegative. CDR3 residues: CAIRGQANTGELFF. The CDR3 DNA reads TGTGCCATCAGGGGACAGGCGAACACCGGGGAGCTGTTTTTT.